This TCR beta chain was sequenced during a study of T cell responses to AZD1222 COVID-19 vaccine. Whole-study findings and limits: There were repertoire samples only from the period after the peak T cell response. Elevations in Spike-specific TCR breadth and depth followed administration of two AZD1222 doses.

This table comes from immunoSEQ multiplex PCR, and its TCRdb copy is limited to in-frame clones, with some not included. The sample records about 210,000 clones, about 94% being singletons. CDR3 length: 17 amino acids. V shed 7 bases and J shed 8 bases, with 24 bases lying between them. Germline-derived CDR1 and CDR2 are SEHNR and FQNEAQ (reference sequence). Of note for this clone: What it recognizes is unknown.

V is TRBV7-9 and J is TRBJ1-6; weak D call: TRBD1 (5 bases). This specimen consisted of peripheral blood, obtained 28 days after the second dose of the MenACWY control vaccine. The sequence was obtained from an adult who received the MenACWY meningococcal vaccine as a control. This chain's CDR3 is CASTTRRRGHQDSPLHF. The CDR3 region has the DNA TGTGCCAGCACCACCCGGCGGAGGGGCCACCAGGATTCACCCCTCCACTTT.